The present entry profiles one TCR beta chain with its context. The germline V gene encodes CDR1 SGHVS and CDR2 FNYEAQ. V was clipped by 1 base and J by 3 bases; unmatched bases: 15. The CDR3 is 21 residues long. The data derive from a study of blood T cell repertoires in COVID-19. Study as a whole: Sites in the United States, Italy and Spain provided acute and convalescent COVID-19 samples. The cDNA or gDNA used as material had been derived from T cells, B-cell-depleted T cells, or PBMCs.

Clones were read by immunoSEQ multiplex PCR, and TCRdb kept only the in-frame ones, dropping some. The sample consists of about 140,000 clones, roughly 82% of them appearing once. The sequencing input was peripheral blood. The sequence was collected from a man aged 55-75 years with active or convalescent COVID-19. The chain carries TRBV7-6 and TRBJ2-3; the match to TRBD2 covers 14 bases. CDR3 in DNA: TGTGCCAGCAGCTTAGTGCTGGGCTGGGCCAGACTAGCGGGAGGGACAGATACGCAGTATTTT. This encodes CASSLVLGWARLAGGTDTQYF.